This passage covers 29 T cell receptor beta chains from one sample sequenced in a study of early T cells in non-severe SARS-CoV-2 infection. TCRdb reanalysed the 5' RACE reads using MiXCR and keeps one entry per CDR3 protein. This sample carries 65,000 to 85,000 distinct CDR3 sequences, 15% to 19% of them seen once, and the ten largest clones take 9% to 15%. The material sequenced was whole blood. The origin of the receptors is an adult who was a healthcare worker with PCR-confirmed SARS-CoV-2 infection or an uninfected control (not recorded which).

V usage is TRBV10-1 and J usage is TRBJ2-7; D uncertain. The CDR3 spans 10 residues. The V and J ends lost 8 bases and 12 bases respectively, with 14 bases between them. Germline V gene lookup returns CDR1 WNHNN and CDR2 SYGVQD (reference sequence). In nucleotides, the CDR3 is TGCGCCAGCCCCCGGACCTGGGGGTACTTC. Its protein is CASPRTWGYF.

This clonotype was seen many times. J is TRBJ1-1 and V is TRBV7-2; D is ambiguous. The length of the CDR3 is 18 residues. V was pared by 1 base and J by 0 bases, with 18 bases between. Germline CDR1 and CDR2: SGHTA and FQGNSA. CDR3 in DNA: TGTGCCAGCAGCTTAGTAGGGAGGACGGTTTCGGTGAACACTGAAGCTTTCTTT. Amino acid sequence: CASSLVGRTVSVNTEAFF.

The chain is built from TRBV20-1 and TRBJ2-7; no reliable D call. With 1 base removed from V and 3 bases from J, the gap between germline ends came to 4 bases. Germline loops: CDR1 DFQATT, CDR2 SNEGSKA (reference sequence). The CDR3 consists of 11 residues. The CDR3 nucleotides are TGCAGTGCTAGAGGGTACTACGAGCAGTACTTC. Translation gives CSARGYYEQYF.

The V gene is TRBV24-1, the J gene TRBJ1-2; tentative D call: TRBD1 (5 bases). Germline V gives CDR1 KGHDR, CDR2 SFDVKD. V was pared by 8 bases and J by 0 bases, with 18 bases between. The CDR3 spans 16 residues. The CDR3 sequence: CATTNPGRIANYGYTF. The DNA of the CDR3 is TGTGCCACCACGAACCCAGGGAGGATAGCTAACTATGGCTACACCTTC.

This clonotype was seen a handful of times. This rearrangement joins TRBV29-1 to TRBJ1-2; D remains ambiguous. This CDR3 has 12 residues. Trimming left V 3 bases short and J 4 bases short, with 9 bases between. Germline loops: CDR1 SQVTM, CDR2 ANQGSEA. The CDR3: CSVDTVGYGYTF. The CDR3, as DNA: TGCAGCGTTGACACTGTTGGCTATGGCTACACCTTC.

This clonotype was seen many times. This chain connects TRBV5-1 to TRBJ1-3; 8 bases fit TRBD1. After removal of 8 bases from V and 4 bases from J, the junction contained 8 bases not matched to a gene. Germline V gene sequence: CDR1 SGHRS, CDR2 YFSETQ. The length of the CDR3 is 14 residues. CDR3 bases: TGCGCCAGTGACCCGACAGGGGACGGAAACACCATATATTTT. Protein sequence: CASDPTGDGNTIYF.

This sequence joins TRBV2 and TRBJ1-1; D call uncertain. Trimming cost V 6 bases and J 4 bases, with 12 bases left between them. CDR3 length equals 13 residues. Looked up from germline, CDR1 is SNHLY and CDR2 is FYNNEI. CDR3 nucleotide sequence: TGTGCCAGCAGGGGCAACACAGCCACTGAAGCTTTCTTT. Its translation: CASRGNTATEAFF.

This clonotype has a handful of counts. The CDR3 spells CASSYLGTEAFF. The CDR3, as DNA: TGTGCCAGCAGTTACTTGGGTACTGAAGCTTTCTTT. The chain links TRBV6-5 to TRBJ1-1; D unresolved. The V end lost 1 base, the J end lost 5 bases, and 5 bases lay between the germline ends. This CDR3 region has 12 residues. Germline V gives CDR1 MNHEY, CDR2 SVGAGI.

CDR3: CSIAWRNEQFF. In nucleotides, the CDR3 is TGCAGCATCGCCTGGCGCAATGAGCAGTTCTTC. The chain has TRBV29-1 and TRBJ2-1; D is unclear. Germline CDR1 SQVTM, CDR2 ANQGSEA. V lost 8 bases to trimming and J lost 6 bases, with 11 bases between them. This CDR3 has 11 residues.

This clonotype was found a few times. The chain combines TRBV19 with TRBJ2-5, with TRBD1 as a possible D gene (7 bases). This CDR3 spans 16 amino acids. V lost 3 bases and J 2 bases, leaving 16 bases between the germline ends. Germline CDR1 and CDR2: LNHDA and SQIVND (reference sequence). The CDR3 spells CASSIKGAGGQETQYF. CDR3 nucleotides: TGTGCCAGTAGTATCAAGGGGGCAGGAGGGCAAGAGACCCAGTACTTC. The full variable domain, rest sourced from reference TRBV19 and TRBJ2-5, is DGGITQSPKYLFRKEGQNVTLSCEQNLNHDAMYWYRQDPGQGLRLIYYSQIVNDFQKGDIAEGYSVSREKKESFPLTVTSAQKNPTAFYLCASSIKGAGGQETQYFGPGTRLLVL.

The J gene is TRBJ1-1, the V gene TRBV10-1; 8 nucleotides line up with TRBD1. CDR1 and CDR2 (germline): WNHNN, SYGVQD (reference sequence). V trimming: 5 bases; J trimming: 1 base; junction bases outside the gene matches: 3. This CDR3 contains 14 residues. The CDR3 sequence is CASSQTGENTEAFF. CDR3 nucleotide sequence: TGCGCCAGCAGTCAGACAGGGGAGAACACTGAAGCTTTCTTT.

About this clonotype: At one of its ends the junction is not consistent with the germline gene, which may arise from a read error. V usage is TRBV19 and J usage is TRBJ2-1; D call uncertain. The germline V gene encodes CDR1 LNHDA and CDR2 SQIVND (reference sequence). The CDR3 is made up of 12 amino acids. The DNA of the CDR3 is TGTGCCAGTAGCATAGGACCCAATGAGCAGTTCTTC. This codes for CASSIGPNEQFF.

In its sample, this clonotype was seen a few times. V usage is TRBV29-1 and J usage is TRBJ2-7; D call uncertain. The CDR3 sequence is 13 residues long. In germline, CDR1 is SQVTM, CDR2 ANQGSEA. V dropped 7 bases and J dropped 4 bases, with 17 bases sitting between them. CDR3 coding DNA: TGCAGCGCTCTCTATGAGGCCTCTTACGAGCAGTACTTC. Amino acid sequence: CSALYEASYEQYF.

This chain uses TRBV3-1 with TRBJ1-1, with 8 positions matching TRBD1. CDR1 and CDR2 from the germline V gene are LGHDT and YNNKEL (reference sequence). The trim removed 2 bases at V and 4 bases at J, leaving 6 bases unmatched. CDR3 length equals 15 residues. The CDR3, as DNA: TGTGCCAGCAGCCAAAGGACAGGGCTGAGCACTGAAGCTTTCTTT. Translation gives CASSQRTGLSTEAFF. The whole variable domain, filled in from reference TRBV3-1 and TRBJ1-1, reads DTAVSQTPKYLVTQMGNDKSIKCEQNLGHDTMYWYKQDSKKFLKIMFSYNNKELIINETVPNRFSPKSPDKAHLNLHINSLELGDSAVYFCASSQRTGLSTEAFFGQGTRLTVV.

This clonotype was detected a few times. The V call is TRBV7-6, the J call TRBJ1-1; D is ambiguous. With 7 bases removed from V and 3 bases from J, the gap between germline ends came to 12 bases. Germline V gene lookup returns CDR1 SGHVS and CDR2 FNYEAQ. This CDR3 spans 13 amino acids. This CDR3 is CASTRVFDTEAFF. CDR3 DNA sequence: TGTGCCAGCACGAGGGTCTTCGACACTGAAGCTTTCTTT.

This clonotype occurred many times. DNA for the CDR3: TGTGCCAGCAGCTTAAGTGTCGATCGGGGCAGCACAGATACGCAGTATTTT. Its protein product is CASSLSVDRGSTDTQYF. V usage is TRBV7-6 and J usage is TRBJ2-3; D tentatively reads TRBD1 or TRBD2 (5 bases each). From germline, CDR1 is SGHVS and CDR2 FNYEAQ. CDR3 length: 17 residues. V lost 2 bases and J 0 bases, leaving 15 bases between the germline ends.

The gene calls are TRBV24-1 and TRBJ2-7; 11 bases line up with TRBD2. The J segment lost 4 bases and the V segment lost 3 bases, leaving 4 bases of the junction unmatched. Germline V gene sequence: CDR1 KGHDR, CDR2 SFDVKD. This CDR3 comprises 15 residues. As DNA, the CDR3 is TGTGCCACCAGTGATCGGACTAGCGGGTCATACGAGCAGTACTTC. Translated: CATSDRTSGSYEQYF.

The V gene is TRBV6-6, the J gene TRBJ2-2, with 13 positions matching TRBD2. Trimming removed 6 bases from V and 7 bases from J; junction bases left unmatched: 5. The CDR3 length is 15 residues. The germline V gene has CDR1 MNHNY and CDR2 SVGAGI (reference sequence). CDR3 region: CASSGLAGVGGELFF. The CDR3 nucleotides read TGTGCCAGCAGCGGACTAGCGGGAGTGGGCGGGGAGCTGTTTTTT.

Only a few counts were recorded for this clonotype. CDR3 amino acids: CSVERGIYGYTF. CDR3 coding DNA: TGCAGCGTTGAACGAGGGATCTATGGCTACACCTTC. This chain joins TRBV29-1 and TRBJ1-2; unclear D gene. The germline V and J ends were trimmed by 2 bases and 4 bases, with 8 bases remaining between them. This CDR3 has 12 residues. Germline CDR1 SQVTM, CDR2 ANQGSEA.

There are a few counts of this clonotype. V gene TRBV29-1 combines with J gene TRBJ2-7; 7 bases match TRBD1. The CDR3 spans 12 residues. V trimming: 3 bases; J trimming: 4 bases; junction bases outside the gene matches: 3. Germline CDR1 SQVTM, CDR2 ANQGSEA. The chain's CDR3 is CSVEKGQYEQYF. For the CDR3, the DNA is TGCAGCGTTGAGAAGGGACAGTACGAGCAGTACTTC.

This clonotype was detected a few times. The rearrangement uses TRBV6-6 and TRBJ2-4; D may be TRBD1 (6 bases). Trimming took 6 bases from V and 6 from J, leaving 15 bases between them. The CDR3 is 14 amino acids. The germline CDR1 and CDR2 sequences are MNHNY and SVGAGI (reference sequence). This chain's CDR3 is CASREDSFLNIQYF. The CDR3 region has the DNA TGTGCCAGCAGGGAGGACAGTTTCTTAAACATTCAGTACTTC.

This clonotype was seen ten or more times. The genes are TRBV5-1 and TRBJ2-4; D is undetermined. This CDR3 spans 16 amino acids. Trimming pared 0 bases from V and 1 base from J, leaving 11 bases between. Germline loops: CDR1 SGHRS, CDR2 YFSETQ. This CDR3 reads CASSLAGYEAKNIQYF. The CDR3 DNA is TGCGCCAGCAGCTTGGCTGGGTATGAGGCCAAAAACATTCAGTACTTC.

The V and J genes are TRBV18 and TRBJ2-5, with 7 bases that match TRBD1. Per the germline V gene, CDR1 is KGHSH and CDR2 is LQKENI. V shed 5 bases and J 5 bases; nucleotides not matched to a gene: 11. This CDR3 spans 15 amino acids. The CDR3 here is CASSALRQGTETQYF. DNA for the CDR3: TGTGCCAGCTCAGCTCTCAGACAGGGAACTGAGACCCAGTACTTC.

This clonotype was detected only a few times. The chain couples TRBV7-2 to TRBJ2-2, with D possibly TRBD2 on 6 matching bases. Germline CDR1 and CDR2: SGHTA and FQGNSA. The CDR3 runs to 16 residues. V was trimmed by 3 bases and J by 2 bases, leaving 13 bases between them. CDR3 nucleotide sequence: TGTGCCAGCAGCTTGCGGGACTCGACAAACACCGGGGAGCTGTTTTTT. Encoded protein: CASSLRDSTNTGELFF.

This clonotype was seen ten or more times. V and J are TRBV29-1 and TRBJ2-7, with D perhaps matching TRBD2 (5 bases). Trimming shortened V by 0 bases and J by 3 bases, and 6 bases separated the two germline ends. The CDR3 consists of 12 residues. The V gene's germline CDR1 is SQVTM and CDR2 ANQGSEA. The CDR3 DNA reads TGCAGCGTTGAAGAAGAGGGCTACGAGCAGTACTTC. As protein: CSVEEEGYEQYF.

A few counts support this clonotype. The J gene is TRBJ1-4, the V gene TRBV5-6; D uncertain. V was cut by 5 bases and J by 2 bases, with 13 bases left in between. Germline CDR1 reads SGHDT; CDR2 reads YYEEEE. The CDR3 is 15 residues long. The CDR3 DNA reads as TGTGCCAGCAGGGGGTCAGGCGGCACTAATGAAAAACTGTTTTTT. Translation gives CASRGSGGTNEKLFF.

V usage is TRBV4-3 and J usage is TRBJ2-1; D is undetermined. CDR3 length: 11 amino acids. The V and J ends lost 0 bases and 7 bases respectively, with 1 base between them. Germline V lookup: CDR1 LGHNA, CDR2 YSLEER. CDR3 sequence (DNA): TGCGCCAGCAGCCAAGAGAATGAGCAGTTCTTC. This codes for CASSQENEQFF.

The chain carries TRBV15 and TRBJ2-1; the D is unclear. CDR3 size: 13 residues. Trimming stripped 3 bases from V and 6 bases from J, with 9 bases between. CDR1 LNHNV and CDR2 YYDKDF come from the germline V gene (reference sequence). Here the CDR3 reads CATSRGFSNEQFF. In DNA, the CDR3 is TGTGCCACCAGCAGGGGCTTTAGCAATGAGCAGTTCTTC.

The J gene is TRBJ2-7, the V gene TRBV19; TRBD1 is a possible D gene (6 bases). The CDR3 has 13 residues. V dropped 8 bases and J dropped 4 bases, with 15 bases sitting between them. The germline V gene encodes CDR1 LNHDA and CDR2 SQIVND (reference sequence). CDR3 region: CASSPGHKYEQYF. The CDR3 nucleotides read TGTGCCAGTTCACCGGGACATAAGTACGAGCAGTACTTC.